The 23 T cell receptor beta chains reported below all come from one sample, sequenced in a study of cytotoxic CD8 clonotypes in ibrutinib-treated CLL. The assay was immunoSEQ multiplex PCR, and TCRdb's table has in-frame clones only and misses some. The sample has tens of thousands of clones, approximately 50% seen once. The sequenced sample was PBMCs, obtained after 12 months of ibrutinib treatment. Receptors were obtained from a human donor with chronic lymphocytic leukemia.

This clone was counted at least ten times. The CDR3 nucleotides read TGTGCCAGCAGCCCGGACAGGGTCGGGGTTCAGCCCCAGCATTTT. Amino acid sequence: CASSPDRVGVQPQHF. J is TRBJ1-5 and V is TRBV5-5; TRBD1 agrees at 8 bases. The CDR3 runs 15 residues. The V gene's germline CDR1 is SGHKS and CDR2 YYEKEE (reference sequence). V gave up 4 bases and J gave up 6 bases; unmatched junction bases: 9. The full variable domain, in which reference TRBV5-5 and TRBJ1-5 provide the parts outside the CDR3, is DAGVTQSPTHLIKTRGQQVTLRCSPISGHKSVSWYQQVLGQGPQFIFQYYEKEERGRGNFPDRFSARQFPNYSSELNVNALLLGDSALYLCASSPDRVGVQPQHFGDGTRLSIL.

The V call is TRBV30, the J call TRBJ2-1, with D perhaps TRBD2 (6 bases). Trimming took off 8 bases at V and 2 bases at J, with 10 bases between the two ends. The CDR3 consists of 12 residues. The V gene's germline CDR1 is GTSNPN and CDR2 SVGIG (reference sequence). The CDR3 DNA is TGTGCCCGGGGAGGAGCCTACAATGAGCAGTTCTTC. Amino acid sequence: CARGGAYNEQFF.

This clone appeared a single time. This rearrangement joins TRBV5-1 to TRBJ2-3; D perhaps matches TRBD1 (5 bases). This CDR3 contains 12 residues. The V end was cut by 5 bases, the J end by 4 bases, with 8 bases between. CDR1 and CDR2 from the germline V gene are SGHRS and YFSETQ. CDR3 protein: CASRLGADTQYF. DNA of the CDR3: TGCGCCAGCAGGCTAGGGGCAGATACGCAGTATTTT. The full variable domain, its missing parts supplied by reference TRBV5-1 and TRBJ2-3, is KAGVTQTPRYLIKTRGQQVTLSCSPISGHRSVSWYQQTPGQGLQFLFEYFSETQRNKGNFPGRFSGRQFSNSRSEMNVSTLELGDSALYLCASRLGADTQYFGPGTRLTVL.

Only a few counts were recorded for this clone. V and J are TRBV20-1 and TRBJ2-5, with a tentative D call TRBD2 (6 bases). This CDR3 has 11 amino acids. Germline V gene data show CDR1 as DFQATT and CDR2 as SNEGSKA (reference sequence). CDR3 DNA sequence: TGCAGAGCCGGGAGTGGAGAGACCCAGTACTTC. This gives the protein CRAGSGETQYF.

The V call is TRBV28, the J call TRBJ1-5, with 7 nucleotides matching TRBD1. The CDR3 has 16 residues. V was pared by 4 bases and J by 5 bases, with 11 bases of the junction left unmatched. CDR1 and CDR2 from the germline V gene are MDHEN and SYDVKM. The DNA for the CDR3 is TGTGCCAGCAGTTCCCAAACCACAGGGGCTTATCAGCCCCAGCATTTT. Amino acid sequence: CASSSQTTGAYQPQHF.

In nucleotides, the CDR3 is TGTGCCGCACCGGGCCAGCGGGAGCCCCGGGGAGAGCAGTACTTC. Translating it yields CAAPGQREPRGEQYF. The gene calls are TRBV6-8 and TRBJ2-7; 8 bases are shared with TRBD2. With V trimmed by 11 bases and J by 7 bases, 19 bases remained unmatched. Per germline, CDR1 MNHGY and CDR2 SAAAGT. The CDR3 totals 15 residues.

This CDR3 is CASSSDGNTEAFF. The DNA of the CDR3 is TGTGCCAGCAGCTCGGATGGGAACACTGAAGCTTTCTTT. V usage is TRBV11-2 and J usage is TRBJ1-1; D is unclear. CDR3 length equals 13 residues. The V end was cut by 4 bases, the J end by 1 base, with 7 bases between. Germline loops: CDR1 SGHAT, CDR2 FQNNGV.

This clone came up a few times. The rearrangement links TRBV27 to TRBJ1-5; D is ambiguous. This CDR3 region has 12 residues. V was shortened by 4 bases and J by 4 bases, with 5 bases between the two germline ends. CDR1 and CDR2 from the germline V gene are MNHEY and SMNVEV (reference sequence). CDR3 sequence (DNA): TGTGCCAGCAGTTCGGGGAATCAGCCCCAGCATTTT. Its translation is CASSSGNQPQHF.

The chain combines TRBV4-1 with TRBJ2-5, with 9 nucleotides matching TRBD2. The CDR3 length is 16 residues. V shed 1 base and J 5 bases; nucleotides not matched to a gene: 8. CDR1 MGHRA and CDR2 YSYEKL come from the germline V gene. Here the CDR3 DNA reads TGCGCCAGCAGCCAAGCAGCGGGAGGTCTCCTGGAGACCCAGTACTTC. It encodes CASSQAAGGLLETQYF.

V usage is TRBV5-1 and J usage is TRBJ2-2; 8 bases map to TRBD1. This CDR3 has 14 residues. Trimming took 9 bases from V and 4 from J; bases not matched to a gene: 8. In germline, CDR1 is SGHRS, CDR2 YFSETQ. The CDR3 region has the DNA TGCGCCATCAGGACAGGGCCTGCCACCGGGGAGCTGTTTTTT. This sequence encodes CAIRTGPATGELFF.

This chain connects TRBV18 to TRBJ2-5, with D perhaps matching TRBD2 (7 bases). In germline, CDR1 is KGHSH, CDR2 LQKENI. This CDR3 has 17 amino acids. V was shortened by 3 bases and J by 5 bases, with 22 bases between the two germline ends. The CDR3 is CASSPAGALAKMETQYF. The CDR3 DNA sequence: TGTGCCAGCTCACCGGCGGGGGCCCTGGCCAAAATGGAGACCCAGTACTTC.

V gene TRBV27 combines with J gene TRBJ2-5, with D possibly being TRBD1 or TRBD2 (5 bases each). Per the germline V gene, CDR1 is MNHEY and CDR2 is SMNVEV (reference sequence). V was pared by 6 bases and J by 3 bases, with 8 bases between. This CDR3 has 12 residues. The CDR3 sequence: CASRGVEETQYF. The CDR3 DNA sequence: TGTGCCAGCAGGGGGGTCGAAGAGACCCAGTACTTC.

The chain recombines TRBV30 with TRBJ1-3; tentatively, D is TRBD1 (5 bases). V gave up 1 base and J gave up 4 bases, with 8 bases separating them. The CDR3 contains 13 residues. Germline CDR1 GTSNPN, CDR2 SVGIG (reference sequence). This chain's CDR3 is CAWSGQSGNTIYF. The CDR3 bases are TGTGCCTGGAGTGGACAGTCCGGAAACACCATATATTTT.

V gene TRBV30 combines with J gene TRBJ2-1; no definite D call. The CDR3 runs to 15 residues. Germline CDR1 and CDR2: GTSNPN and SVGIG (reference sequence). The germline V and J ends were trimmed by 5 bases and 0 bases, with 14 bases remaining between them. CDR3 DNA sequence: TGTGCCTGGGTTCGAGCCCCGAGCTCCTACAATGAGCAGTTCTTC. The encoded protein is CAWVRAPSSYNEQFF.

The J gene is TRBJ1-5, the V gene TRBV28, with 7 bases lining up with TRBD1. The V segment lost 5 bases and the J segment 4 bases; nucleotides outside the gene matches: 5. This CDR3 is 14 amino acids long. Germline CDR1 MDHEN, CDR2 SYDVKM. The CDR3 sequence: CASSTGTVNQPQHF. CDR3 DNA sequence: TGTGCCAGCAGTACCGGGACAGTAAATCAGCCCCAGCATTTT.

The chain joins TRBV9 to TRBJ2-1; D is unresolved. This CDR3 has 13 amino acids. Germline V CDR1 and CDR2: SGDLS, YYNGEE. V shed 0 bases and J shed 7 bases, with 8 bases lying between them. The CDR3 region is CASSVDVVNEQFF. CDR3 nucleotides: TGTGCCAGCAGCGTAGATGTTGTGAATGAGCAGTTCTTC.

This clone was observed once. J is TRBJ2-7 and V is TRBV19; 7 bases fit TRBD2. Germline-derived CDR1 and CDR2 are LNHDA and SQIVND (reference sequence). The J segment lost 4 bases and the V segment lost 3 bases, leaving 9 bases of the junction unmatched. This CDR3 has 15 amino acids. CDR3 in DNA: TGTGCCAGTAGTATTCGGGGCGGGAGAGGGTACGAGCAGTACTTC. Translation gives CASSIRGGRGYEQYF. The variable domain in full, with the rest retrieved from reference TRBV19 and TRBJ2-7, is DGGITQSPKYLFRKEGQNVTLSCEQNLNHDAMYWYRQDPGQGLRLIYYSQIVNDFQKGDIAEGYSVSREKKESFPLTVTSAQKNPTAFYLCASSIRGGRGYEQYFGPGTRLTVT.

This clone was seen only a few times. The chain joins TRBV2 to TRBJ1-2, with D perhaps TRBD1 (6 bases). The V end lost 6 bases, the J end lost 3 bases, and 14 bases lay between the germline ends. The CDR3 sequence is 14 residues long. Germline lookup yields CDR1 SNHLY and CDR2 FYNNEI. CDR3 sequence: CASRRDTEDYGYTF. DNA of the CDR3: TGTGCCAGCAGGCGGGACACCGAAGACTATGGCTACACCTTC.

The CDR3 DNA is TGTGCCTGGACTCCTGGGACTAGCGGGCCCTCCTACAATGAGCAGTTCTTC. Amino acid sequence: CAWTPGTSGPSYNEQFF. The chain uses TRBV30 and TRBJ2-1, with TRBD2 identical over 12 bases. Looked up from germline, CDR1 is GTSNPN and CDR2 is SVGIG (reference sequence). V lost 4 bases to trimming and J lost 0 bases; unmatched junction nucleotides: 7. The CDR3 sequence is 17 residues long. The whole variable domain, filled in from reference TRBV30 and TRBJ2-1, reads SQTIHQWPATLVQPVGSPLSLECTVEGTSNPNLYWYRQAAGRGLQLLFYSVGIGQISSEVPQNLSASRPQDRQFILSSKKLLLSDSGFYLCAWTPGTSGPSYNEQFFGPGTRLTVL.

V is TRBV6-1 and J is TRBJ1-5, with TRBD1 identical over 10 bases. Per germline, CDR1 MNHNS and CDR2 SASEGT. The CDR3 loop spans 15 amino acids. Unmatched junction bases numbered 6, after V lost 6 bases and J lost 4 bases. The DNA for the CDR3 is TGTGCCAGCAGCCGACAGGGGGCTAATAATCAGCCCCAGCATTTT. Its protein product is CASSRQGANNQPQHF.

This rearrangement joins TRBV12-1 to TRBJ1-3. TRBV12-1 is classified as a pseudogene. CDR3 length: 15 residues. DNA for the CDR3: TGTGCCAGCAGCTTTGCTGGGTCCTCTGGAAACACCATATATTTT. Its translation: CASSFAGSSGNTIYF.

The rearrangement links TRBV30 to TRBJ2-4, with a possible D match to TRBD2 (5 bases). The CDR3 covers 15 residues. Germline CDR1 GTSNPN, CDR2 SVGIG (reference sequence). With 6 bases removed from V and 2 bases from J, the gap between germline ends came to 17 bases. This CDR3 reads CACQTGSGTKNIQYF. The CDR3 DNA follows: TGTGCCTGCCAAACGGGCTCCGGGACCAAAAACATTCAGTACTTC.

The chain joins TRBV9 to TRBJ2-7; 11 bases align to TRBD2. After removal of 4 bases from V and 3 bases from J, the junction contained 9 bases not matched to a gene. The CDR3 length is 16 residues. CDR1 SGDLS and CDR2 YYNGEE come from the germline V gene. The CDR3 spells CASSPRSSGRIYEQYF. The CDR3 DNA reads TGTGCCAGCAGCCCTCGTTCTAGCGGGAGGATCTACGAGCAGTACTTC. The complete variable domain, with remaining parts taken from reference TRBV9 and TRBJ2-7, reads DSGVTQTPKHLITATGQRVTLRCSPRSGDLSVYWYQQSLDQGLQFLIQYYNGEERAKGNILERFSAQQFPDLHSELNLSSLELGDSALYFCASSPRSSGRIYEQYFGPGTRLTVT.